These 29 T cell receptor beta chains were sequenced from one sample in a study of cytomegalovirus exposure and HLA in healthy donors. The repertoire was sequenced with immunoSEQ multiplex PCR; TCRdb's copy has only in-frame clones and lacks some. The sample lists a few hundred thousand clones, around nine tenths occurring once. The sample consisted of PBMCs. These receptors were obtained from a woman in her late teens or twenties in good health and CMV-seronegative.

The chain carries TRBV5-1 and TRBJ2-3; 10 bases fit TRBD2. V was pared by 2 bases and J by 10 bases, with 7 bases of the junction left unmatched. The CDR3 runs to 14 residues. CDR1 and CDR2 (germline): SGHRS, YFSETQ. DNA for the CDR3: TGCGCCAGCAGCTTAGCGGGAGGGGAGCGGGCGCAGTATTTT. It codes for CASSLAGGERAQYF.

The chain couples TRBV4-1 to TRBJ1-5; D gene ambiguous. The CDR3 length is 16 residues. The germline CDR1 and CDR2 sequences are MGHRA and YSYEKL. Trimming cost V 0 bases and J 4 bases, with 13 bases left between them. The CDR3 loop reads CASSQDLGGLNQPQHF. For the CDR3, the DNA is TGCGCCAGCAGCCAAGATCTTGGAGGGCTTAATCAGCCCCAGCATTTT.

CDR3 nucleotide sequence: TGTGCCAGCAGTGGCCGTACAGGACCGGGACAGGGTCAGGGCTACACCTTC. This encodes CASSGRTGPGQGQGYTF. V and J are TRBV6-1 and TRBJ1-2; 9 bases match TRBD1. Trimming cost V 4 bases and J 8 bases; bases outside gene matches: 17. CDR1 is MNHNS, CDR2 SASEGT, per germline. The CDR3 is 17 residues long.

V is TRBV19 and J is TRBJ2-5, with D possibly being TRBD1 (5 bases). The CDR3 is made up of 11 amino acids. Germline V gives CDR1 LNHDA, CDR2 SQIVND (reference sequence). The V end was cut by 11 bases, the J end by 5 bases, with 12 bases between. This CDR3 is CAVQGTETQYF. The CDR3 DNA sequence: TGTGCCGTGCAGGGTACCGAGACCCAGTACTTC.

The rearrangement uses TRBV30 and TRBJ2-7; 9 bases line up with TRBD2. CDR3 length: 15 residues. The J segment lost 4 bases and the V segment lost 0 bases, leaving 7 bases of the junction unmatched. Germline-derived CDR1 and CDR2 are GTSNPN and SVGIG (reference sequence). The CDR3 is CAWSVASGMRYEQYF. The CDR3 coding sequence is TGTGCCTGGAGTGTAGCTAGCGGGATGAGGTACGAGCAGTACTTC.

The CDR3 nucleotides read TGTGCCAGCAGCTTTGGGGGGATGGAGCCCCAGCATTTT. Translating gives CASSFGGMEPQHF. The chain has TRBV7-9 and TRBJ1-5, with D tentatively TRBD1 (5 bases). Germline V gene lookup returns CDR1 SEHNR and CDR2 FQNEAQ (reference sequence). The CDR3 runs 13 residues. Trimming left V 3 bases short and J 8 bases short, with 11 bases between.

This clone was seen a few times. V gene TRBV19 combines with J gene TRBJ2-7, with 8 bases identical to TRBD1. Germline CDR1 is LNHDA and CDR2 is SQIVND (reference sequence). There are 14 residues in the CDR3. The V and J ends lost 3 bases and 5 bases, in that order; junction bases with no gene match: 6. CDR3 nucleotides: TGTGCCAGTAGTATGACCCAGGGGGCGGACGAGCAGTACTTC. The encoded protein is CASSMTQGADEQYF.

The chain carries TRBV11-3 and TRBJ2-7; 8 bases are a match to TRBD1. CDR1 is SGHNT, CDR2 YENEEA, per germline. The CDR3 consists of 13 residues. Trimming cost V 4 bases and J 5 bases; bases outside gene matches: 4. The CDR3 here is CASSYRGVHEQYF. CDR3 nucleotides: TGTGCCAGCAGCTACAGGGGGGTCCACGAGCAGTACTTC.

The genes are TRBV19 and TRBJ1-2; D is unclear. The CDR3 totals 14 residues. Per the germline V gene, CDR1 is LNHDA and CDR2 is SQIVND (reference sequence). Trimming cost V 5 bases and J 2 bases, with 12 bases left between them. The CDR3 sequence: CASSYGNANYGYTF. The CDR3, as DNA: TGTGCCAGTAGTTACGGGAACGCCAACTATGGCTACACCTTC.

V gene TRBV6-1 combines with J gene TRBJ2-1, with D tentatively TRBD2 (5 bases). Looked up from germline, CDR1 is MNHNS and CDR2 is SASEGT. V was cut by 8 bases and J by 9 bases, with 11 bases left in between. This CDR3 spans 11 amino acids. The CDR3 sequence: CASRAAGEQFF. CDR3 sequence (DNA): TGTGCCAGCCGAGCCGCGGGTGAGCAGTTCTTC.

The sample holds a few counts of this clone. The chain links TRBV5-1 to TRBJ2-2; D ambiguous. The ends were cut back, 4 bases at V and 5 bases at J, with 6 bases in the middle. The CDR3 is made up of 12 amino acids. Germline CDR1 is SGHRS and CDR2 is YFSETQ. The CDR3: CASSLYTGELFF. CDR3 bases: TGCGCCAGCAGCCTTTATACCGGGGAGCTGTTTTTT.

V gene TRBV15 combines with J gene TRBJ1-2, with unresolved D. The CDR3 loop spans 13 amino acids. Trimming stripped 0 bases from V and 2 bases from J, with 4 bases between. Per the germline V gene, CDR1 is LNHNV and CDR2 is YYDKDF (reference sequence). CDR3 DNA: TGTGCCACCAGCAGAGACGGGAACTATGGCTACACCTTC. Translated, it gives CATSRDGNYGYTF.

The chain couples TRBV13 to TRBJ1-1, with D unclear. The CDR3 covers 14 residues. Germline V gene data show CDR1 as PRHDT and CDR2 as FYEKMQ (reference sequence). With 5 bases removed from V and 0 bases from J, the gap between germline ends came to 10 bases. In DNA, the CDR3 is TGTGCCAGCAGCACACGATCCGTGAACACTGAAGCTTTCTTT. It yields the protein CASSTRSVNTEAFF.

The rearrangement joins TRBV2 to TRBJ1-4, with a tentative D call TRBD1 (5 bases). Germline CDR1 SNHLY, CDR2 FYNNEI. The CDR3 length is 15 residues. V was trimmed by 8 bases and J by 0 bases, leaving 13 bases between them. The CDR3 reads CASDGGWATNEKLFF. In DNA, the CDR3 is TGTGCCAGCGATGGGGGGTGGGCAACTAATGAAAAACTGTTTTTT.

This chain connects TRBV28 to TRBJ2-7, with a tentative D call TRBD1 (5 bases). The CDR3 totals 15 residues. V shed 6 bases and J shed 0 bases, with 15 bases lying between them. Germline V lookup: CDR1 MDHEN, CDR2 SYDVKM. The CDR3 bases are TGTGCCAGCAGACCAGGGATAGCCAGCTCCTACGAGCAGTACTTC. It encodes CASRPGIASSYEQYF.

The chain links TRBV30 to TRBJ1-5, with 11 bases identical to TRBD1. CDR1 and CDR2 from the germline V gene are GTSNPN and SVGIG (reference sequence). Losses at the gene ends were 4 bases for V and 4 bases for J; bases not matched to a gene: 6. The CDR3 consists of 15 residues. CDR3 DNA sequence: TGTGCCTGGACGGACAGGGGGCGCGAAAATCAGCCCCAGCATTTT. Amino acids: CAWTDRGRENQPQHF.

The chain is built from TRBV7-8 and TRBJ1-1; a weak D match, TRBD1 (6 bases). This CDR3 contains 13 residues. Germline CDR1 and CDR2: SGHVS and FQNEAQ. The V end lost 5 bases, the J end lost 8 bases, and 15 bases lay between the germline ends. This chain's CDR3 is CASSALTGLEAFF. CDR3 nucleotide sequence: TGTGCCAGCAGCGCCCTGACAGGTTTAGAAGCTTTCTTT.

This clone was recorded only once. This chain uses TRBV9 with TRBJ2-7; 12 bases map to TRBD1. J gave up 0 bases and V 3 bases, and 10 bases lay outside the gene matches. The CDR3 extends over 18 amino acids. Germline V CDR1 and CDR2: SGDLS, YYNGEE. The CDR3 DNA reads TGTGCCAGCAGCGGAGGCCCGGGGACAGGGGGCCCCTCCTACGAGCAGTACTTC. Its protein is CASSGGPGTGGPSYEQYF.

The rearrangement uses TRBV6-5 and TRBJ2-7, with 9 bases matching TRBD1. The CDR3 has 14 amino acids. Germline-derived CDR1 and CDR2 are MNHEY and SVGAGI. The J segment lost 5 bases and the V segment lost 4 bases, leaving 6 bases of the junction unmatched. The CDR3 reads CASSWGQGFDEQYF. The CDR3 coding sequence is TGTGCCAGCAGTTGGGGACAGGGCTTTGACGAGCAGTACTTC.

The V and J genes are TRBV10-3 and TRBJ1-3; D is possibly TRBD1 (5 bases). CDR3 length: 12 residues. The V gene lost 9 bases and the J gene lost 0 bases, with 6 bases spanning the gap. Germline V gene sequence: CDR1 ENHRY, CDR2 SYGVKD. CDR3 loop: CAIQGSGNTIYF. The DNA of the CDR3 is TGTGCCATTCAGGGCTCTGGAAACACCATATATTTT.

This rearrangement joins TRBV29-1 to TRBJ1-1, with D perhaps matching TRBD1 (5 bases). Trimming pared 3 bases from V and 1 base from J, leaving 12 bases between. The CDR3 is made up of 14 amino acids. Germline V gives CDR1 SQVTM, CDR2 ANQGSEA. CDR3 DNA: TGCAGCGTTGAGGTTCAGGGTCCGAACACTGAAGCTTTCTTT. It codes for CSVEVQGPNTEAFF.

The rearrangement uses TRBV19 and TRBJ1-1, with a tentative D call TRBD1 (5 bases). This CDR3 region has 15 residues. Trimming removed 6 bases at V and 5 bases at J, with 19 bases between. The V gene's germline CDR1 is LNHDA and CDR2 SQIVND (reference sequence). In DNA, the CDR3 is TGTGCCAGTAGCCCGGATGGTTGGGGGGGAACTGAAGCTTTCTTT. This gives the protein CASSPDGWGGTEAFF. Filled out from reference TRBV19 and TRBJ1-1, the complete variable domain reads DGGITQSPKYLFRKEGQNVTLSCEQNLNHDAMYWYRQDPGQGLRLIYYSQIVNDFQKGDIAEGYSVSREKKESFPLTVTSAQKNPTAFYLCASSPDGWGGTEAFFGQGTRLTVV.

This sequence joins TRBV11-2 and TRBJ2-1, with 9 bases identical to TRBD2. V gave up 4 bases and J gave up 0 bases; unmatched junction bases: 4. The germline CDR1 and CDR2 sequences are SGHAT and FQNNGV. This CDR3 has 16 residues. The CDR3 loop is CASSSRSGSSYNEQFF. The DNA of the CDR3 is TGTGCCAGCAGCTCCCGTAGCGGGAGCTCCTACAATGAGCAGTTCTTC.

DNA for the CDR3: TGTGCCAGCAGCTTTCTGCCACCTTTAGCGGGAGGGCCGAGGAATGAGCAGTTCTTC. As protein: CASSFLPPLAGGPRNEQFF. The chain recombines TRBV11-2 with TRBJ2-1; TRBD2 agrees at 11 bases. Germline CDR1 and CDR2: SGHAT and FQNNGV. With V trimmed by 3 bases and J by 7 bases, 17 bases remained unmatched. The CDR3 has 19 residues.

The V call is TRBV10-1, the J call TRBJ1-1; 8 nucleotides match TRBD1. CDR3 length: 14 residues. The J segment lost 5 bases and the V segment lost 10 bases, leaving 12 bases of the junction unmatched. The germline V gene has CDR1 WNHNN and CDR2 SYGVQD (reference sequence). CDR3 DNA: TGCGCCACCGACCGGACAGGGAAGATTACTGAAGCTTTCTTT. Its protein is CATDRTGKITEAFF.

This chain connects TRBV7-9 to TRBJ1-1, with D unclear. The CDR3 has 15 amino acids. Germline-derived CDR1 and CDR2 are SEHNR and FQNEAQ (reference sequence). The V gene lost 2 bases and the J gene lost 5 bases, with 15 bases spanning the gap. CDR3 sequence reads: CASSLLRAPSTEAFF. The CDR3 DNA reads as TGTGCCAGCAGCTTACTGCGGGCCCCCTCTACTGAAGCTTTCTTT. Full variable domain (outside the CDR3, taken from reference TRBV7-9 and TRBJ1-1): DTGVSQNPRHKITKRGQNVTFRCDPISEHNRLYWYRQTLGQGPEFLTYFQNEAQLEKSRLLSDRFSAERPKGSFSTLEIQRTEQGDSAMYLCASSLLRAPSTEAFFGQGTRLTVV.

The chain joins TRBV5-1 to TRBJ2-3; D is perhaps TRBD2 (6 bases). Germline V CDR1 and CDR2: SGHRS, YFSETQ. Trimming shortened V by 7 bases and J by 1 base, and 16 bases separated the two germline ends. The CDR3 contains 15 residues. CDR3 nucleotides: TGCGCCAGCTCCGACCTCACGGGGGGCACAGATACGCAGTATTTT. Translated, it gives CASSDLTGGTDTQYF.

The rearrangement joins TRBV25-1 to TRBJ2-1, with 7 bases identical to TRBD1. Germline V gives CDR1 MGHDK, CDR2 SYGVNS. The length of the CDR3 is 16 residues. J lost 3 bases, V lost 3 bases, and 8 bases had no gene match. The CDR3 region has the DNA TGTGCCAGCAGTGAGGCTCAGGGGGTTTTCTACAATGAGCAGTTCTTC. Its translation is CASSEAQGVFYNEQFF.

The chain's CDR3 is CASSFPGTEAFF. The CDR3 nucleotides read TGTGCCAGCAGTTTTCCAGGAACTGAAGCTTTCTTT. The chain employs TRBV28 and TRBJ1-1, with D hard to call. Looked up from germline, CDR1 is MDHEN and CDR2 is SYDVKM. This CDR3 has 12 residues. Deletions cut 3 bases from V and 5 bases from J, with 7 bases between.